One and the same sample provided the 4 T cell receptor beta chains below, sequenced in a study of cytomegalovirus exposure and HLA in healthy donors. PCR primers comprised 60 Vbeta and 13 Jbeta primers. Data came from immunoSEQ multiplex PCR; TCRdb stores just in-frame clones and leaves some out. In the table there are about 130,000 clones, around 77% of which are singletons. Sequencing was done on a sample of PBMCs. These receptors all stem from a woman aged 45-59 years in good health and CMV-seronegative.

Turning to this clone: One end of the junction varies from germline; a read error may be responsible. This chain joins TRBV28 and TRBJ2-7, with 11 bases fitting TRBD2. Looked up from germline, CDR1 is MDHEN and CDR2 is SYDVKM. The CDR3 runs to 11 residues. CDR3 in DNA: TGTGCCAGCAGACGACTAGCGGGGTACAACTTC. Protein: CASRRLAGYNF.

This chain uses TRBV19 with TRBJ2-5; 14 bases agree with TRBD2. The DNA end is a closer match to TRBJ2-7, so the J assignment may be wrong. The CDR3 runs to 14 residues. CDR1 and CDR2 (germline): LNHDA, SQIVND (reference sequence). The CDR3: CASGTSGSHGEQYF. CDR3 sequence (DNA): TGTGCCAGCGGGACTAGCGGGAGTCACGGCGAGCAGTACTTC.

With regard to this clone: Germline and junction disagree at one end, which may indicate a read error. For the CDR3, the DNA is TGTGCCAGTAGTTGGACAGGGGCAAATCAGCCCCAGAATTTT. Amino acid sequence: CASSWTGANQPQNF. V and J are TRBV19 and TRBJ1-5, with 9 bases identical to TRBD1. The germline CDR1 and CDR2 sequences are LNHDA and SQIVND (reference sequence). This CDR3 has 14 residues. The complete variable domain, with remaining parts taken from reference TRBV19 and TRBJ1-5, reads DGGITQSPKYLFRKEGQNVTLSCEQNLNHDAMYWYRQDPGQGLRLIYYSQIVNDFQKGDIAEGYSVSREKKESFPLTVTSAQKNPTAFYLCASSWTGANQPQNFGDGTRLSIL.

There are a few counts of this clone. This CDR3 reads CASSVQGKFAEAFF. DNA for the CDR3: TGTGCCAGCAGCGTACAGGGAAAATTCGCTGAAGCTTTCTTT. The chain employs TRBV5-4 and TRBJ1-1; possible D gene TRBD1, 6 bases. There are 14 residues in the CDR3. CDR1 is SGHNT, CDR2 YYREEE, per germline (reference sequence). V was clipped by 4 bases and J by 6 bases, with 16 bases between them.